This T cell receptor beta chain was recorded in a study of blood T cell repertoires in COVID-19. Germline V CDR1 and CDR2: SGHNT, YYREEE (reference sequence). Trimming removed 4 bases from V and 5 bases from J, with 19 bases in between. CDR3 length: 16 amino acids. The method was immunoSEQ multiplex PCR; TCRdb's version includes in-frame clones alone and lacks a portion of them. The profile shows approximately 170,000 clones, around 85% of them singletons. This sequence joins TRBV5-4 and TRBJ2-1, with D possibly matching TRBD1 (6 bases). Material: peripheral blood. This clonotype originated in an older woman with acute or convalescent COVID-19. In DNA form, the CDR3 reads TGTGCCAGCAGCGCATACACAGGGTCCCCGGACAATGAGCAGTTCTTC. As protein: CASSAYTGSPDNEQFF.